This T cell receptor beta chain was recorded in a study of blood T cells in healthy people across ages. Sample-barcoded 5' priming and a J-beta primer mix drove a second PCR of about 6 to 12 cycles. A single record per CDR3 protein comes from TCRdb applying MiXCR to the 5' RACE reads. The sample has hundreds of thousands of distinct CDR3 sequences; about 28% are singletons. Study-wide results and limits: The study could not conclusively compare naive and antigen-experienced cells, given its unsorted PBMCs. A greater number of naive CD4+ cells and higher diversity distinguished long-lived donors from aged donors.

This clonotype occurred many times. Its target is not known. Input material: blood. This clonotype was obtained from a woman aged 80 or over in good health.

The CDR3 protein is CASSPGGGTYEQYF. The CDR3 DNA follows: TGTGCCAGCAGCCCTGGCGGGGGGACTTACGAGCAGTACTTC. The J gene is TRBJ2-7, the V gene TRBV3-1; 8 positions match TRBD2. This CDR3 has 14 amino acids. Unmatched junction bases numbered 6, after V lost 4 bases and J lost 4 bases. Looked up from germline, CDR1 is LGHDT and CDR2 is YNNKEL (reference sequence).